A selection of T cell receptor beta chains follows, all from one sample in a study of monozygotic twins with inflammatory bowel disease. Each CDR3 protein gets one entry in TCRdb, which reprocessed the 5' RACE reads and gives no DNA. Here the sample table reports roughly 330,000 distinct CDR3 sequences. Sequencing was done on a sample of blood. These TCRs come from a human donor with ulcerative colitis or Crohn's disease, or a healthy co-twin of an affected twin (not recorded which). Each CDR3 is given with its conserved first and last residue.

v_gene	j_gene	CDR3aa
TRBV12-3/TRBV12-4	TRBJ1-1	CASSLAEHTEAFF
TRBV15	TRBJ2-5	CATSRELAGRETQYF
TRBV4-1	TRBJ1-2	CASSQDEAGFYGYTF
TRBV5-1	TRBJ1-1	CASSLVGLENTEAFF
TRBV7-9	TRBJ2-2	CASSPRFSLKLFF
TRBV12-3/TRBV12-4	TRBJ1-1	CASSFPQGLAEAFF
TRBV27	TRBJ2-3	CASSPGRGAMFSTDTQYF
TRBV20-1	TRBJ2-7	CSARTRESYEQYF
TRBV12-3/TRBV12-4	TRBJ1-2	CASSADRAGYTF
TRBV18	TRBJ1-5	CASSPSRDQPQHF
TRBV7-9	TRBJ1-1	CASSLASGVDTEAFF
TRBV7-9	TRBJ1-2	CASSFGPGNGYTF
TRBV5-1	TRBJ2-5	CASSVSGSTEIQYF
TRBV19	TRBJ2-1	CASSTLAGVNNEQFF
TRBV28	TRBJ1-2	CASSLRQGENYGYTF
TRBV29-1	TRBJ1-1	CSAQTEVAEAFF
TRBV10-3	TRBJ1-6	CAISEWTVNSPLHF
TRBV7-9	TRBJ2-1	CASSLRMGDGTRF
TRBV10-2	TRBJ1-6	CASRPSGANSPLHF
TRBV20-1	TRBJ2-1	CSAPTSGDYNEQFF
TRBV5-1	TRBJ2-7	CASSFGTGGHEQYF
TRBV29-1	TRBJ2-5	CSAEAYPQETQYF
TRBV15	TRBJ2-5	CATSRDLNYQETQYF
TRBV7-9	TRBJ2-1	CASSLSGSGGADEQFF
TRBV18	TRBJ2-1	CASSPDRVNEQFF
TRBV7-9	TRBJ2-3	CASSFDRAGDTQYF
TRBV30	TRBJ2-1	CAWSRVGEGYNEQFF
TRBV6-5	TRBJ2-7	CASSYSFDRTGYEQYF
TRBV27	TRBJ2-1	CASSSRQGASIGNEQFF
TRBV5-1	TRBJ1-3	CASSSTGISGNTIYF
TRBV20-1	TRBJ2-2	CSAKGFSNTGELFF
TRBV7-8	TRBJ2-4	CASSKTNLGGDRHF
TRBV5-1	TRBJ2-3	CASSLEARLDF
TRBV27	TRBJ1-4	CASSFSYTGTGIEKLFF
TRBV9	TRBJ2-7	CASSAHPGLVTYEQYF
TRBV20-1	TRBJ2-7	CSANRDLYEQYF
TRBV5-1	TRBJ1-2	CASSLRDQDPWGGYTF
TRBV4-2	TRBJ2-3	CASSQVSQRSTDTQYF
TRBV5-5	TRBJ2-3	CASARVAGTDTQYF